Shown below are 29 T cell receptor beta chains from a single sample sequenced in a study of brain T cells in children with intractable seizures. Described time point: blood from clinic visit 5 months post-surgery; TSC patient then seizure free. Here immunoSEQ multiplex PCR was the method, and the copy in TCRdb shows in-frame clones only, minus some. The table has hundreds of thousands of clones, over 90% seen once. The sample in question was peripheral blood, obtained roughly 5 months after surgery. These receptors originate from a boy younger than two with tuberous sclerosis and intractable seizures.

The sample holds one count of this clone. The rearrangement uses TRBV3-1 (or the pseudogene TRBV3-2) and TRBJ1-2; perhaps TRBD1 as D (5 bases). Germline V CDR1 and CDR2: LGHDT, YNNKEL (reference sequence). The CDR3 is made up of 14 amino acids. Trimming left V 0 bases short and J 6 bases short, with 11 bases between. The CDR3 region is CASSQDRTPHGYTF. The CDR3 region has the DNA TGTGCCAGCAGCCAAGATCGGACACCCCATGGCTACACCTTC.

The chain recombines TRBV19 with TRBJ1-1; the D is unclear. CDR1 is LNHDA and CDR2 is SQIVND in the germline V gene (reference sequence). The V end lost 3 bases, the J end lost 3 bases, and 14 bases lay between the germline ends. The CDR3 consists of 15 residues. CDR3 nucleotide sequence: TGTGCCAGTAGTATCATGGGGTCCGGGGACACTGAAGCTTTCTTT. The encoded protein is CASSIMGSGDTEAFF.

The chain uses TRBV6-5 and TRBJ2-2, with 9 bases fitting TRBD1. Germline trimming cut 6 bases from V and 9 bases from J; bases unmatched to any gene: 8. CDR3 size: 14 residues. Germline V gene lookup returns CDR1 MNHEY and CDR2 SVGAGI. This chain's CDR3 is CASRAGTGSRELFF. The CDR3 bases are TGTGCCAGCAGGGCTGGGACAGGGAGTCGGGAGCTGTTTTTT.

The chain recombines TRBV3-1 (or the pseudogene TRBV3-2) with TRBJ1-3; TRBD1 is a possible D gene (6 bases). The length of the CDR3 is 19 residues. Trimming took off 4 bases at V and 4 bases at J, with 26 bases between the two ends. The V gene's germline CDR1 is LGHDT and CDR2 YNNKEL (reference sequence). The CDR3 region has the DNA TGTGCCAGCAGCCTCCGAGTGGGGGGGGCGCTTGGGGCAGGAAACACCATATATTTT. This gives the protein CASSLRVGGALGAGNTIYF.

J is TRBJ2-1 and V is TRBV9; 7 bases are shared with TRBD2. The CDR3 totals 16 residues. From germline, CDR1 is SGDLS and CDR2 YYNGEE. V was pared by 4 bases and J by 7 bases, with 14 bases of the junction left unmatched. In DNA form, the CDR3 reads TGTGCCAGCAGCCCGCGCCCACGAACTAGCGAGAATGAGCAGTTCTTC. This sequence encodes CASSPRPRTSENEQFF.

This clone appeared a single time. The rearrangement uses TRBV9 and TRBJ2-7, with 8 bases lining up with TRBD2. V lost 2 bases to trimming and J lost 3 bases; unmatched junction nucleotides: 7. CDR1 SGDLS and CDR2 YYNGEE come from the germline V gene. The CDR3 loop spans 15 amino acids. CDR3 sequence reads: CASSVGAGGFYEQYF. CDR3 in DNA: TGTGCCAGCAGCGTTGGGGCGGGAGGATTCTACGAGCAGTACTTC.

The rearrangement joins TRBV29-1 to TRBJ2-3; tentatively, D is TRBD2 (5 bases). V was shortened by 6 bases and J by 1 base, with 20 bases between the two germline ends. This CDR3 has 16 amino acids. Germline CDR1 SQVTM, CDR2 ANQGSEA. The CDR3 protein is CSVPPGSGSGTDTQYF. The CDR3 DNA reads TGCAGCGTGCCCCCGGGATCGGGCTCCGGCACAGATACGCAGTATTTT.

This chain links TRBV4-1 with TRBJ2-1, with a weak D call TRBD2 (5 bases). V lost 4 bases and J 5 bases, leaving 15 bases between the germline ends. The CDR3 is 15 amino acids. CDR1 is MGHRA, CDR2 YSYEKL, per germline. DNA of the CDR3: TGCGCCAGCAGCCCCCTCCCAACGGGGAACAATGAGCAGTTCTTC. Amino acid sequence: CASSPLPTGNNEQFF.

The rearrangement uses TRBV6-5 and TRBJ2-5, with D tentatively TRBD2 (6 bases). Germline loops: CDR1 MNHEY, CDR2 SVGAGI. The ends were cut back, 5 bases at V and 7 bases at J, with 20 bases in the middle. This CDR3 is 15 amino acids long. CDR3 region: CASSQPPPGVGTQYF. The CDR3 nucleotides are TGTGCCAGCAGTCAGCCCCCTCCGGGGGTAGGGACCCAGTACTTC.

Concerning this clone itself: Additional DNA sequences in this sample encode the identical CDR3. The chain links TRBV7-3 to TRBJ1-1; weak D call: TRBD1 (6 bases). V dropped 1 base and J dropped 4 bases, with 7 bases sitting between them. Per germline, CDR1 SGHTA and CDR2 FQGTGA. The CDR3 loop spans 13 amino acids. CDR3 nucleotides: TGTGCCAGCAGCTTAAAAGGGGGCACTGAAGCTTTCTTT. It specifies CASSLKGGTEAFF.

The rearrangement joins TRBV4-1 to TRBJ2-7, with 7 bases matching TRBD1. CDR3 length: 16 amino acids. V gave up 0 bases and J gave up 4 bases; unmatched junction bases: 9. Per germline, CDR1 MGHRA and CDR2 YSYEKL. CDR3 protein: CASSQDPGQSTYEQYF. The CDR3 DNA reads as TGCGCCAGCAGCCAAGATCCGGGACAGTCTACTTACGAGCAGTACTTC.

This clone appeared a single time. CDR3 loop: CASSEGVRALNTEAFF. The CDR3 coding sequence is TGTGCCAGCAGTGAAGGGGTCAGGGCCCTGAACACTGAAGCTTTCTTT. The chain has TRBV25-1 and TRBJ1-1; TRBD1 is a possible D gene (5 bases). Germline V CDR1 and CDR2: MGHDK, SYGVNS. The CDR3 consists of 16 residues. Deletions cut 2 bases from V and 0 bases from J, with 13 bases between.

V usage is TRBV5-5 and J usage is TRBJ1-1; 8 bases fit TRBD1. There are 14 residues in the CDR3. V lost 3 bases, J lost 6 bases, and 7 bases stayed unmatched. Germline V lookup: CDR1 SGHKS, CDR2 YYEKEE (reference sequence). The CDR3 here is CASSSGQGGSEAFF. CDR3 DNA sequence: TGTGCCAGCAGCTCTGGACAGGGCGGCTCTGAAGCTTTCTTT.

This sequence joins TRBV7-3 and TRBJ2-6, with 7 bases that match TRBD1. Trimming cost V 4 bases and J 3 bases; bases outside gene matches: 3. The CDR3 is 15 residues long. Germline loops: CDR1 SGHTA, CDR2 FQGTGA. CDR3 nucleotides: TGTGCCAGCAGCTCCTCAGGGGGTGGGGCCAACGTCCTGACTTTC. Its translation: CASSSSGGGANVLTF.

This clone was detected once. This chain uses TRBV9 with TRBJ2-5, with TRBD1 matching 7 bases. Germline values: CDR1 SGDLS, CDR2 YYNGEE. The CDR3 has 16 amino acids. With V trimmed by 7 bases and J by 3 bases, 15 bases remained unmatched. CDR3 region: CASDPTGIGVEETQYF. The CDR3 nucleotides read TGTGCCAGCGACCCGACAGGGATTGGAGTTGAAGAGACCCAGTACTTC.

This clone has just one count. The rearrangement uses TRBV2 and TRBJ1-2; 9 positions match TRBD1. V lost 8 bases and J lost 5; bases outside the gene matches: 9. Germline-derived CDR1 and CDR2 are SNHLY and FYNNEI. CDR3 length: 14 residues. Here the CDR3 reads CASHGGQGNYGYTF. CDR3 coding DNA: TGTGCCAGCCATGGAGGACAGGGGAATTATGGCTACACCTTC.

This chain links TRBV4-2 with TRBJ2-1; 10 nucleotides agree with TRBD2. V dropped 1 base and J dropped 3; count of bases not matched to a gene: 0. Germline V gene lookup returns CDR1 LGHNA and CDR2 YNFKEQ. The CDR3 is 15 amino acids. The CDR3 region has the DNA TGTGCCAGCAGCCAAGGACTAGCGGGCTACAATGAGCAGTTCTTC. This translates into CASSQGLAGYNEQFF.

V gene TRBV15 combines with J gene TRBJ1-1; maybe TRBD1 (5 bases). V was trimmed by 0 bases and J by 9 bases, leaving 11 bases between them. The CDR3 covers 13 residues. In germline, CDR1 is LNHNV, CDR2 YYDKDF (reference sequence). The CDR3 is CATSREWGRKAFF. The CDR3 DNA sequence: TGTGCCACCAGCAGAGAATGGGGCAGAAAAGCTTTCTTT.

The V gene is TRBV30, the J gene TRBJ2-7, with D perhaps matching TRBD2 (6 bases). V was shortened by 3 bases and J by 0 bases, with 6 bases between the two germline ends. Looked up from germline, CDR1 is GTSNPN and CDR2 is SVGIG (reference sequence). The CDR3 length is 12 residues. CDR3 nucleotides: TGTGCCTGGAGGACTAGCTCCTACGAGCAGTACTTC. Residues: CAWRTSSYEQYF.

The gene calls are TRBV6-1 and TRBJ2-2; D uncertain. Germline assignment: CDR1 MNHNS and CDR2 SASEGT. This CDR3 spans 13 amino acids. Trimming cost V 2 bases and J 6 bases, with 7 bases left between them. The CDR3 loop is CASSERRAGELFF. The CDR3 DNA follows: TGTGCCAGCAGTGAACGAAGGGCCGGGGAGCTGTTTTTT.

The V gene is TRBV7-8, the J gene TRBJ2-1, with D hard to call. V was pared by 1 base and J by 6 bases, with 4 bases between. This CDR3 region has 12 residues. Germline values: CDR1 SGHVS, CDR2 FQNEAQ. The CDR3 protein is CASSLVGNEQFF. Written as DNA, the CDR3 is TGTGCCAGCAGCTTAGTTGGCAATGAGCAGTTCTTC. Complete variable domain (other parts from reference TRBV7-8 and TRBJ2-1): GAGVSQSPRYKVAKRGQDVALRCDPISGHVSLFWYQQALGQGPEFLTYFQNEAQLDKSGLPSDRFFAERPEGSVSTLKIQRTQQEDSAVYLCASSLVGNEQFFGPGTRLTVL.

V gene TRBV9 combines with J gene TRBJ2-3; D gene ambiguous. V was clipped by 0 bases and J by 3 bases, with 11 bases between them. Per germline, CDR1 SGDLS and CDR2 YYNGEE. CDR3 length: 15 residues. This CDR3 reads CASSVVDSLTDTQYF. CDR3 nucleotides: TGTGCCAGCAGCGTAGTAGACTCCCTTACAGATACGCAGTATTTT.

The table lists this clone with a count of one. This sequence joins TRBV7-9 and TRBJ2-7; 9 bases match TRBD2. CDR3 length: 14 residues. V dropped 2 bases and J dropped 5; count of bases not matched to a gene: 4. CDR1 is SEHNR, CDR2 FQNEAQ, per germline (reference sequence). This CDR3 is CASSLSGRPHEQYF. The CDR3 nucleotides are TGTGCCAGCAGCTTAAGCGGGAGGCCCCACGAGCAGTACTTC.

The chain uses TRBV30 and TRBJ1-1; D perhaps matches TRBD1 (6 bases). V lost 1 base and J lost 4, with 16 bases in between. Germline lookup yields CDR1 GTSNPN and CDR2 SVGIG (reference sequence). The CDR3 is 15 residues long. This chain's CDR3 is CAWSARTAFFTEAFF. CDR3 coding DNA: TGTGCCTGGAGTGCCCGGACAGCTTTTTTCACTGAAGCTTTCTTT.

V is TRBV6-5 and J is TRBJ2-1; TRBD2 agrees at 7 bases. This CDR3 has 15 amino acids. J gave up 0 bases and V 5 bases, and 4 bases lay outside the gene matches. Germline values: CDR1 MNHEY, CDR2 SVGAGI. The CDR3 is CASSTSDSSYNEQFF. Written as DNA, the CDR3 is TGTGCCAGCAGTACTAGCGACAGCTCCTACAATGAGCAGTTCTTC.

The chain uses TRBV18 and TRBJ2-4; 9 positions agree with TRBD1. CDR1 KGHSH and CDR2 LQKENI come from the germline V gene. The CDR3 consists of 16 residues. V was pared by 5 bases and J by 3 bases, with 8 bases of the junction left unmatched. CDR3 DNA sequence: TGTGCCAGCTCATCGACATTGACAGGGGGCAAAAACATTCAGTACTTC. Translated: CASSSTLTGGKNIQYF.

The V and J genes are TRBV4-2 and TRBJ2-7; 10 bases fit TRBD2. The length of the CDR3 is 17 residues. After removal of 0 bases from V and 0 bases from J, the junction contained 5 bases not matched to a gene. Germline V gene lookup returns CDR1 LGHNA and CDR2 YNFKEQ. The CDR3 DNA reads as TGTGCCAGCAGCCAAGAGGTGGGACTAGCGAGCTCCTACGAGCAGTACTTC. It encodes CASSQEVGLASSYEQYF.

This chain uses TRBV5-6 with TRBJ1-2; no definite D call. Trimming took off 4 bases at V and 4 bases at J, with 11 bases between the two ends. The length of the CDR3 is 13 residues. Germline loops: CDR1 SGHDT, CDR2 YYEEEE. For the CDR3, the DNA is TGTGCCAGCAGCCAAAAGATCCCCTATGGCTACACCTTC. Translated, it gives CASSQKIPYGYTF.

V gene TRBV10-3 combines with J gene TRBJ1-2; TRBD1 aligns across 8 bases. Germline V CDR1 and CDR2: ENHRY, SYGVKD. The junction had 6 bases not matched to a gene; V was cut back by 7 bases and J by 8 bases. The CDR3 contains 12 residues. The CDR3 reads CAITPDREGYTF. For the CDR3, the DNA is TGTGCCATCACCCCGGACAGGGAAGGCTACACCTTC.